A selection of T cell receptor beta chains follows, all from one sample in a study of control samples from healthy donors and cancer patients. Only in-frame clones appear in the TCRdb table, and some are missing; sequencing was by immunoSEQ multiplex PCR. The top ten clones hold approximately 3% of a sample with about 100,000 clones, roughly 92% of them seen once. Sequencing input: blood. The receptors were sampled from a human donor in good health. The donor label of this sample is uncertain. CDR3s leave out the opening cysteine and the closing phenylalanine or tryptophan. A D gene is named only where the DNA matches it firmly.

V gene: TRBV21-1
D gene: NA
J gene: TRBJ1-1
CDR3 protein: ASSKNGRVMMVWTEAF

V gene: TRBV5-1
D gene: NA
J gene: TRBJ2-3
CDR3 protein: ASSLLLDRTDTQY

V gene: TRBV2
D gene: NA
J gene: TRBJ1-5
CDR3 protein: ASSFDSFNQPQH

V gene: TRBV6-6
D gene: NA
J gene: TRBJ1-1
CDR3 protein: ASTPTGGEAF

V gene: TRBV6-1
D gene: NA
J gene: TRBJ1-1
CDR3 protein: ASSEVKGRGYTEAF

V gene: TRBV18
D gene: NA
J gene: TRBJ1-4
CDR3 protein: ASSRDSTNEKLF

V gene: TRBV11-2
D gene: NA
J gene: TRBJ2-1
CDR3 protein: ASSQGGQGLHNEQF

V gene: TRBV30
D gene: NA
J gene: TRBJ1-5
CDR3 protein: AWSSTPNQPQH

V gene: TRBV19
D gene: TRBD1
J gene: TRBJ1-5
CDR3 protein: ATTGRGQGYQPQH

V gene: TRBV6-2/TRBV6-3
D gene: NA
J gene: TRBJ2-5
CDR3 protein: ASSATAGPQETQY

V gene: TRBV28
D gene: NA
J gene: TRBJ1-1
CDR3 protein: ASTPGGLDTEAF

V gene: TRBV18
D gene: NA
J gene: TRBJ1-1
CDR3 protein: ASSPGTQATNTEAF

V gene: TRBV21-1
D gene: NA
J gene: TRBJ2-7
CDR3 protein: ASSNRQRKTYEQY

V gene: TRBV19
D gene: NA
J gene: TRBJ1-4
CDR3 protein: ASSKLAGAGATNEKLF

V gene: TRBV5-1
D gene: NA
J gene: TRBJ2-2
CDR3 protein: ASSLVGSAGELF

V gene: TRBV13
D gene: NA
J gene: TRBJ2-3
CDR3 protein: ASSRTDTQY

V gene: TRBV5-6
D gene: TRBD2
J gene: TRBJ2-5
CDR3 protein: ASSLRGSGGQETQY

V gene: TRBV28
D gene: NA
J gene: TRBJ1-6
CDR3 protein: ASLPGRAIYNSPLH

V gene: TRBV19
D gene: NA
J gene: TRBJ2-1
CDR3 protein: ASSSPGYNEQF

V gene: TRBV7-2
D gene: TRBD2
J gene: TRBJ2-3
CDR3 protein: ASSDGLRGAWADTQY

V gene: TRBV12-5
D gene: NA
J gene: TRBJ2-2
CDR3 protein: ASAPVVTGELF

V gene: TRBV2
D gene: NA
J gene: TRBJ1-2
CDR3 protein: ASSERLTYGYT

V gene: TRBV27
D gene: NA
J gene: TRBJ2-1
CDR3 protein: ASRRGGLYNEQF

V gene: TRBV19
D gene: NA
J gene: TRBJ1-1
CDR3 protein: ASSIDRGGTEAF